Each of the 31 T cell receptor beta chains below was sequenced from the same sample in a study of shared clonotypes between healthy human individuals. Only in-frame clones appear in the TCRdb table, and some are missing; sequencing was by immunoSEQ multiplex PCR. The sample holds fewer than 850,000 clones, roughly 78% seen once. Sequencing was done on a sample of memory CD4+ T cells sorted from blood. The subset: CD45RA-negative fraction. These receptors originate from a woman in her thirties in good health.

The rearrangement uses TRBV6-6 and TRBJ2-2; D possibly corresponds to TRBD1 (6 bases). There are 16 residues in the CDR3. From germline, CDR1 is MNHNY and CDR2 SVGAGI (reference sequence). Trimming took off 7 bases at V and 6 bases at J, with 21 bases between the two ends. CDR3 residues: CASTNSGGASPGELFF. In nucleotides, the CDR3 is TGTGCCAGCACTAACTCTGGGGGCGCGAGCCCCGGGGAGCTGTTTTTT.

This rearrangement joins TRBV4-1 to TRBJ1-4; 7 positions match TRBD1. Germline CDR1 is MGHRA and CDR2 is YSYEKL. CDR3 length: 17 amino acids. The ends lost 0 bases at V and 4 bases at J; junction bases unmatched: 8. The CDR3 reads CASSQDTDRDSNEKLFF. The CDR3 region has the DNA TGCGCCAGCAGCCAAGATACGGACCGGGACAGTAATGAAAAACTGTTTTTT.

The rearrangement links TRBV7-9 to TRBJ2-7; D is uncertain. The CDR3 has 16 residues. CDR1 is SEHNR, CDR2 FQNEAQ, per germline (reference sequence). Trimming shortened V by 0 bases and J by 2 bases, and 14 bases separated the two germline ends. CDR3 nucleotide sequence: TGTGCCAGCAGCTTAGCCGGCAAAACCTATCCCTACGAGCAGTACTTC. Translated, it gives CASSLAGKTYPYEQYF.

This clone was detected many times. Additional DNA sequences in this sample encode the identical CDR3. This chain links TRBV5-1 with TRBJ1-4, with 9 bases fitting TRBD1. V was pared by 0 bases and J by 4 bases, with 1 base of the junction left unmatched. This CDR3 has 15 residues. Germline V lookup: CDR1 SGHRS, CDR2 YFSETQ. Written as DNA, the CDR3 is TGCGCCAGCAGCTTGGGGGACAGGGATAATGAAAAACTGTTTTTT. It encodes CASSLGDRDNEKLFF.

The CDR3 bases are TGTGCCAGCAGCCTATTCGGGACTAGCGGCAATGAGCAGTTCTTC. Translated: CASSLFGTSGNEQFF. This rearrangement joins TRBV9 to TRBJ2-1; the match to TRBD2 covers 11 bases. V was clipped by 4 bases and J by 6 bases; unmatched bases: 6. The CDR3 totals 15 residues. CDR1 SGDLS and CDR2 YYNGEE come from the germline V gene.

The V call is TRBV19, the J call TRBJ2-7, with D hard to call. Germline lookup yields CDR1 LNHDA and CDR2 SQIVND (reference sequence). CDR3 length: 14 residues. Trimming removed 5 bases at V and 0 bases at J, with 11 bases between. CDR3 nucleotide sequence: TGTGCCAGTAGTCAGCAGGCGGCCTCCTACGAGCAGTACTTC. Its protein is CASSQQAASYEQYF.

The V and J genes are TRBV2 and TRBJ2-3; D remains ambiguous. Per the germline V gene, CDR1 is SNHLY and CDR2 is FYNNEI. V gave up 1 base and J gave up 3 bases, with 8 bases separating them. CDR3 size: 14 residues. The CDR3 nucleotides are TGTGCCAGCAGTGAAGGCCTAGAAACAGATACGCAGTATTTT. It translates to CASSEGLETDTQYF.

This clone came up many times. This chain links TRBV2 with TRBJ1-5; D uncertain. V lost 7 bases, J lost 1 base, and 5 bases lay in between. Germline V lookup: CDR1 SNHLY, CDR2 FYNNEI. CDR3 length: 12 amino acids. CDR3 in DNA: TGTGCCAGCACGGGGAGCAATCAGCCCCAGCATTTT. Amino acids: CASTGSNQPQHF.

V usage is TRBV29-1 and J usage is TRBJ1-1; unclear D gene. Germline assignment: CDR1 SQVTM and CDR2 ANQGSEA. CDR3 length: 10 amino acids. V lost 3 bases and J 1 base, leaving 0 bases between the germline ends. CDR3 region: CSVENTEAFF. CDR3 DNA sequence: TGCAGCGTTGAGAACACTGAAGCTTTCTTT.

The chain links TRBV10-2 to TRBJ1-1; D gene ambiguous. The germline CDR1 and CDR2 sequences are WSHSY and SAAADI. The CDR3 is 14 residues long. The V gene lost 7 bases and the J gene lost 1 base, with 13 bases spanning the gap. CDR3 region: CASKVRGENTEAFF. The CDR3 bases are TGCGCCAGCAAAGTCCGCGGGGAGAACACTGAAGCTTTCTTT.

Here the CDR3 reads CASSSEAGGTSTDTQYF. The CDR3 DNA follows: TGTGCCAGCAGCTCAGAAGCGGGAGGGACTAGCACAGATACGCAGTATTTT. This chain connects TRBV5-4 to TRBJ2-3; 10 nucleotides match TRBD2. Germline lookup yields CDR1 SGHNT and CDR2 YYREEE (reference sequence). V dropped 3 bases and J dropped 0; count of bases not matched to a gene: 7. The CDR3 has 17 amino acids.

Of note for this clone: The same CDR3 can be traced to other DNA sequences in this sample. V and J are TRBV7-8 and TRBJ2-1; D is perhaps TRBD1 or TRBD2 (5 bases each). Germline V gene lookup returns CDR1 SGHVS and CDR2 FQNEAQ. The V end lost 1 base, the J end lost 10 bases, and 5 bases lay between the germline ends. The CDR3 is 11 residues long. CDR3 DNA: TGTGCCAGCAGCTTAGGGGGGGAGCAGTTCTTC. Translation gives CASSLGGEQFF.

This sequence joins TRBV18 and TRBJ2-7, with D maybe TRBD2 (6 bases). The germline V gene encodes CDR1 KGHSH and CDR2 LQKENI. The CDR3 has 17 residues. V lost 3 bases to trimming and J lost 3 bases, with 21 bases between them. The CDR3 protein is CASSPGLALERNYEQYF. For the CDR3, the DNA is TGTGCCAGCTCACCGGGGCTAGCGCTGGAGAGGAACTACGAGCAGTACTTC.

This clone was detected a few times. This sequence joins TRBV25-1 and TRBJ2-3; 9 positions match TRBD2. There are 16 residues in the CDR3. CDR1 is MGHDK and CDR2 is SYGVNS in the germline V gene. The V and J ends lost 5 bases and 4 bases, in that order; junction bases with no gene match: 10. The DNA of the CDR3 is TGTGCCAGCAGTCCCCCGACTAGCGGAGCCCCAGATACGCAGTATTTT. It translates to CASSPPTSGAPDTQYF.

The chain combines TRBV5-4 with TRBJ2-3; D call uncertain. Trimming removed 1 base from V and 1 base from J, with 4 bases in between. Per the germline V gene, CDR1 is SGHNT and CDR2 is YYREEE (reference sequence). The CDR3 length is 13 residues. CDR3 loop: CASSLLGTDTQYF. CDR3 bases: TGTGCCAGCAGCTTGCTGGGCACAGATACGCAGTATTTT.

In regard to this clone: At the DNA level, this CDR3 is encoded by other sequences in the same sample as well. The chain combines TRBV29-1 with TRBJ2-6; D is undetermined. The CDR3 totals 12 residues. Germline CDR1 SQVTM, CDR2 ANQGSEA. V was cut by 6 bases and J by 1 base, with 4 bases left in between. CDR3 protein: CSVRSGANVLTF. The CDR3 coding sequence is TGCAGCGTACGTTCTGGGGCCAACGTCCTGACTTTC.

The rearrangement links TRBV5-8 to TRBJ2-1; D might be TRBD2 (5 bases). The length of the CDR3 is 15 residues. Germline CDR1 reads SGHTS; CDR2 reads YDEGEE. Trimming shortened V by 6 bases and J by 5 bases, and 18 bases separated the two germline ends. CDR3 DNA: TGTGCCAGCAACCAAGGAGCGGCCCCGCACAATGAGCAGTTCTTC. Translating it yields CASNQGAAPHNEQFF. The variable domain in full, with the rest retrieved from reference TRBV5-8 and TRBJ2-1, is EAGVTQSPTHLIKTRGQQATLRCSPISGHTSVYWYQQALGLGLQFLLWYDEGEERNRGNFPPRFSGRQFPNYSSELNVNALELEDSALYLCASNQGAAPHNEQFFGPGTRLTVL.

V usage is TRBV5-1 and J usage is TRBJ2-3, with a tentative D call TRBD2 (5 bases). With 0 bases removed from V and 0 bases from J, the gap between germline ends came to 11 bases. CDR3 length: 16 amino acids. The germline CDR1 and CDR2 sequences are SGHRS and YFSETQ. CDR3 bases: TGCGCCAGCAGCTTGGGCGGGCCGCCTAGCACAGATACGCAGTATTTT. It specifies CASSLGGPPSTDTQYF.

This clone has just a few counts. The chain links TRBV6-5 to TRBJ2-5, with a tentative D call TRBD2 (6 bases). The ends were cut back, 5 bases at V and 1 base at J, with 14 bases in the middle. The CDR3 length is 15 residues. The germline gives CDR1 MNHEY, CDR2 SVGAGI. CDR3 sequence: CASSRLERSQETQYF. The DNA of the CDR3 is TGTGCCAGCAGTCGACTAGAGAGGAGCCAAGAGACCCAGTACTTC.

On this clone itself: Other DNA sequences in the same sample also yield this CDR3. The chain joins TRBV7-9 to TRBJ2-7; the D gene is possibly TRBD1 (5 bases). Per germline, CDR1 SEHNR and CDR2 FQNEAQ (reference sequence). V was shortened by 6 bases and J by 6 bases, with 9 bases between the two germline ends. The CDR3 totals 11 residues. CDR3: CASSLRVEQYF. CDR3 coding DNA: TGTGCCAGCAGTCTCAGGGTCGAGCAGTACTTC.

The CDR3 nucleotides read TGCAGCGCAGGACAGGGGGCCAAAAACATTCAGTACTTC. Amino acids: CSAGQGAKNIQYF. The chain carries TRBV29-1 and TRBJ2-4; 9 nucleotides agree with TRBD1. Germline CDR1 reads SQVTM; CDR2 reads ANQGSEA. The CDR3 has 13 amino acids. With 7 bases clipped from V and 1 base from J, the junction kept 2 bases outside the gene matches.

This clone was found once. The CDR3 spells CASSYARDRDRYTF. In nucleotides, the CDR3 is TGTGCCAGTAGTTACGCCCGGGACAGGGACCGCTACACCTTC. The chain couples TRBV19 to TRBJ1-2, with 9 bases matching TRBD1. Germline-derived CDR1 and CDR2 are LNHDA and SQIVND (reference sequence). With 5 bases clipped from V and 9 bases from J, the junction kept 10 bases outside the gene matches. This CDR3 has 14 amino acids.

The CDR3 nucleotides are TGTGCCACCAGCAGAGACAACAGGGGGCGAAAAGAGACCCAGTACTTC. It encodes CATSRDNRGRKETQYF. The gene calls are TRBV15 and TRBJ2-5; 9 bases agree with TRBD1. Germline values: CDR1 LNHNV, CDR2 YYDKDF (reference sequence). J was trimmed by 3 bases and V by 0 bases; bases with no gene match: 5. The CDR3 length is 16 residues.

The chain recombines TRBV25-1 with TRBJ1-4; TRBD1 matches at 8 bases. After removal of 3 bases from V and 7 bases from J, the junction contained 7 bases not matched to a gene. The germline CDR1 and CDR2 sequences are MGHDK and SYGVNS. This CDR3 region has 15 residues. The CDR3 nucleotides are TGTGCCAGCAGTGAGCTGGACAGGGAGACTGAAAAACTGTTTTTT. This sequence encodes CASSELDRETEKLFF. The variable domain in full, with the rest retrieved from reference TRBV25-1 and TRBJ1-4, is EADIYQTPRYLVIGTGKKITLECSQTMGHDKMYWYQQDPGMELHLIHYSYGVNSTEKGDLSSESTVSRIRTEHFPLTLESARPSHTSQYLCASSELDRETEKLFFGSGTQLSVL.

The gene calls are TRBV7-2 and TRBJ2-7; TRBD2 might be the D (6 bases). The CDR3 is made up of 19 amino acids. Germline lookup yields CDR1 SGHTA and CDR2 FQGNSA. Trimming stripped 0 bases from V and 1 base from J, with 22 bases between. Here the CDR3 reads CASSLALVGRRDFSYEQYF. The CDR3 DNA reads as TGTGCCAGCAGCTTAGCGCTGGTTGGACGACGGGACTTTTCCTACGAGCAGTACTTC.

The chain recombines TRBV7-9 with TRBJ1-5; TRBD1 matches 8 bases. Trimming took 1 base from V and 0 from J; bases not matched to a gene: 11. The CDR3 length is 19 residues. Germline CDR1 reads SEHNR; CDR2 reads FQNEAQ (reference sequence). CDR3 residues: CASSLVSGQGDNSNQPQHF. DNA for the CDR3: TGTGCCAGCAGCTTAGTTTCCGGACAGGGTGATAATAGCAATCAGCCCCAGCATTTT.

The chain has TRBV10-3 and TRBJ2-5; 8 bases are a match to TRBD2. The CDR3 runs 15 residues. J lost 4 bases, V lost 6 bases, and 10 bases had no gene match. CDR1 is ENHRY, CDR2 SYGVKD, per germline. The chain's CDR3 is CAISPAGGRGETQYF. CDR3 nucleotides: TGTGCCATCAGCCCCGCGGGGGGCCGAGGAGAGACCCAGTACTTC.

J is TRBJ2-1 and V is TRBV30; no firm D call. The length of the CDR3 is 13 residues. CDR1 GTSNPN and CDR2 SVGIG come from the germline V gene (reference sequence). Trimming removed 5 bases at V and 0 bases at J, with 8 bases between. The CDR3 DNA sequence: TGTGCCTGGGCCCTTGGCTCCTACAATGAGCAGTTCTTC. Protein sequence: CAWALGSYNEQFF. Looking up the rest from reference TRBV30 and TRBJ2-1 gives the full variable domain: SQTIHQWPATLVQPVGSPLSLECTVEGTSNPNLYWYRQAAGRGLQLLFYSVGIGQISSEVPQNLSASRPQDRQFILSSKKLLLSDSGFYLCAWALGSYNEQFFGPGTRLTVL.

This chain connects TRBV6-5 to TRBJ2-2; D might be TRBD2 (6 bases). The CDR3 covers 15 residues. Trimming removed 6 bases at V and 3 bases at J, with 14 bases between. CDR1 and CDR2 from the germline V gene are MNHEY and SVGAGI. CDR3 sequence: CASRTPGLHTGELFF. CDR3 in DNA: TGTGCCAGCAGAACTCCGGGACTTCACACCGGGGAGCTGTTTTTT.

This clone was recorded a few times. V is TRBV6-5 and J is TRBJ1-1; D might be TRBD1 (5 bases). The CDR3 runs to 15 residues. The germline V gene encodes CDR1 MNHEY and CDR2 SVGAGI. The V end lost 6 bases, the J end lost 10 bases, and 24 bases lay between the germline ends. The CDR3 loop is CASSRRGLGPPSAFF. The CDR3 DNA reads as TGTGCCAGCAGCAGAAGGGGTCTGGGGCCTCCGTCAGCTTTCTTT.

V and J are TRBV5-1 and TRBJ2-1, with TRBD1 identical over 7 bases. Germline V gives CDR1 SGHRS, CDR2 YFSETQ. J gave up 3 bases and V 5 bases, and 8 bases lay outside the gene matches. This CDR3 is 15 amino acids long. The chain's CDR3 is CASRNRDSYYNEQFF. The CDR3 coding sequence is TGCGCCAGCAGGAACAGGGACAGTTACTACAATGAGCAGTTCTTC.